This T cell receptor (beta chain) was documented in a study of blood T cell repertoires in COVID-19. Study summary: The origin of the acute and convalescent COVID-19 samples was the United States, Italy and Spain.

The table lists this clone with a few counts. V trimming: 7 bases; J trimming: 5 bases; junction bases outside the gene matches: 7. The CDR3 loop spans 13 amino acids. The germline gives CDR1 SNHLY, CDR2 FYNNEI. Repertoires were generated with immunoSEQ multiplex PCR, while TCRdb's copy carries only in-frame clones and drops some. The sample has some 130,000 clones; approximately 77% are singletons. The receptor's source is an elderly man with acute or convalescent COVID-19. Sequenced sample: peripheral blood. The gene calls are TRBV2 and TRBJ1-2, with TRBD1 matching 7 bases. DNA for the CDR3: TGTGCCAGCAATCCGGGACAGAATTATGGCTACACCTTC. Translation: CASNPGQNYGYTF.